The 8 T cell receptor beta chains given below trace back to one sample, sequenced in a study of T cells in tuberculosis. The time point is: new active TB diagnosis, blood taken before or within 7 days of starting treatment. Clones were read by immunoSEQ multiplex PCR, and TCRdb kept only the in-frame ones, dropping some. Among some 30,000 clones, 87% were seen once, and the ten largest hold less than 6.5%. The source was PBMCs, collected at tuberculosis diagnosis. The receptors come from an adult with tuberculosis.

A single count supports this clone. The V and J genes are TRBV28 and TRBJ2-2; 8 bases line up with TRBD1. CDR1 is MDHEN, CDR2 SYDVKM, per germline. V lost 7 bases to trimming and J lost 5 bases; unmatched junction nucleotides: 6. The CDR3 is made up of 14 amino acids. In DNA form, the CDR3 reads TGTGCCAGCATCCATAGGACAGGGACCGGGGAGCTGTTTTTT. This translates into CASIHRTGTGELFF.

This clone came up once. This chain connects TRBV7-8 to TRBJ1-6; a weak D match, TRBD1 (5 bases). The CDR3 totals 17 residues. Germline V gene data show CDR1 as SGHVS and CDR2 as FQNEAQ. V lost 0 bases and J lost 2, with 11 bases in between. CDR3 region: CASSLASRQTYNSPLHF. CDR3 sequence (DNA): TGTGCCAGCAGCTTAGCCTCCAGACAGACCTATAATTCACCCCTCCACTTT.

V usage is TRBV18 and J usage is TRBJ1-2; 10 positions match TRBD1. J was trimmed by 6 bases and V by 4 bases; bases with no gene match: 5. CDR1 is KGHSH and CDR2 is LQKENI in the germline V gene. The CDR3 sequence is 14 residues long. The CDR3 here is CASSLQDRGNGYTF. CDR3 coding DNA: TGTGCCAGCTCACTGCAGGACAGGGGGAATGGCTACACCTTC.

The V gene is TRBV11-3, the J gene TRBJ1-5; D uncertain. V was shortened by 1 base and J by 4 bases, with 5 bases between the two germline ends. This CDR3 has 13 amino acids. The germline V gene encodes CDR1 SGHNT and CDR2 YENEEA. DNA of the CDR3: TGTGCCAGCAGCTTAGGAGAGAATCAGCCCCAGCATTTT. The encoded protein is CASSLGENQPQHF.

The V and J genes are TRBV7-2 and TRBJ2-1, with D maybe TRBD2 (5 bases). Looked up from germline, CDR1 is SGHTA and CDR2 is FQGNSA. This CDR3 has 15 amino acids. The ends were cut back, 6 bases at V and 0 bases at J, with 12 bases in the middle. This chain's CDR3 is CASSFDYSSYNEQFF. As DNA, the CDR3 is TGTGCCAGCAGTTTTGACTACAGCTCCTACAATGAGCAGTTCTTC.

The chain couples TRBV11-2 to TRBJ2-7; possibly TRBD1 for D (5 bases). The germline V gene has CDR1 SGHAT and CDR2 FQNNGV. V lost 6 bases and J 5 bases, leaving 14 bases between the germline ends. The CDR3 spans 13 residues. The CDR3 DNA reads TGTGCCAGCAGATTAACAGGACGTGACGAGCAGTACTTC. Translating gives CASRLTGRDEQYF.

This clone was observed a single time. The chain recombines TRBV28 with TRBJ1-2; no clear D gene. Germline loops: CDR1 MDHEN, CDR2 SYDVKM. The length of the CDR3 is 12 residues. Trimming removed 6 bases at V and 4 bases at J, with 9 bases between. The CDR3 spells CASSPGSYGYTF. The CDR3 DNA reads as TGTGCCAGCAGCCCCGGGAGCTATGGCTACACCTTC.

This clone was observed a single time. This chain connects TRBV6-6 to TRBJ2-1, with 11 nucleotides matching TRBD1. The germline CDR1 and CDR2 sequences are MNHNY and SVGAGI (reference sequence). This CDR3 is 16 amino acids long. The ends lost 2 bases at V and 0 bases at J; junction bases unmatched: 0. CDR3 residues: CASSYGTGGSYNEQFF. For the CDR3, the DNA is TGTGCCAGCAGTTACGGGACAGGGGGCTCCTACAATGAGCAGTTCTTC.